Shown below are 30 T cell receptor beta chains from a single sample sequenced in a study of blood T cell repertoires in COVID-19. Here immunoSEQ multiplex PCR was the method, and the copy in TCRdb shows in-frame clones only, minus some. The sample holds 80,000 to 90,000 clones; about 83% are singletons and the top ten take about 14%. Sequenced material: peripheral blood. The receptors originated from a woman in her 70s with acute or convalescent COVID-19.

J is TRBJ2-7 and V is TRBV28; a weak D match, TRBD1 (6 bases). The germline gives CDR1 MDHEN, CDR2 SYDVKM. The V end was cut by 5 bases, the J end by 9 bases, with 11 bases between. This CDR3 is built from 11 residues. DNA of the CDR3: TGTGCCAGCAGTCAACAGGGCGTGCAGTACGTC. The encoded protein is CASSQQGVQYV.

The chain links TRBV9 to TRBJ2-3; 7 bases are shared with TRBD1. The junction had 6 bases not matched to a gene; V was cut back by 4 bases and J by 1 base. CDR3 size: 15 residues. Germline CDR1 reads SGDLS; CDR2 reads YYNGEE. The CDR3 spells CASSPGTVGTDTQYF. CDR3 sequence (DNA): TGTGCCAGCAGCCCCGGGACAGTGGGCACAGATACGCAGTATTTT.

This clone was seen only once. The gene calls are TRBV29-1 and TRBJ1-2, with 7 bases aligning to TRBD1. V shed 5 bases and J 7 bases; nucleotides not matched to a gene: 10. Germline CDR1 is SQVTM and CDR2 is ANQGSEA. CDR3 length: 13 amino acids. The CDR3 is CSVRLLTGTGYTF. CDR3 nucleotides: TGCAGCGTTCGGCTCCTGACAGGGACTGGCTACACCTTC.

J is TRBJ1-2 and V is TRBV24-1; 12 bases are shared with TRBD1. The length of the CDR3 is 12 residues. V shed 8 bases and J 7 bases; nucleotides not matched to a gene: 1. Germline V lookup: CDR1 KGHDR, CDR2 SFDVKD. CDR3: CATKGQGAGYTF. CDR3 bases: TGTGCCACCAAGGGACAGGGGGCTGGCTACACCTTC.

This rearrangement joins TRBV5-4 to TRBJ2-5; tentatively, D is TRBD1 (6 bases). From germline, CDR1 is SGHNT and CDR2 YYREEE (reference sequence). The CDR3 is 14 amino acids. V was shortened by 4 bases and J by 5 bases, with 15 bases between the two germline ends. CDR3 nucleotides: TGTGCCAGCAGCAACGATCAGGGGACCGAGACCCAGTACTTC. This translates into CASSNDQGTETQYF.

J is TRBJ1-6 and V is TRBV5-4; D remains ambiguous. CDR3 size: 16 residues. Germline-derived CDR1 and CDR2 are SGHNT and YYREEE (reference sequence). V dropped 4 bases and J dropped 11 bases, with 22 bases sitting between them. CDR3 DNA: TGTGCCAGCAGCGTGTTTGGGATGGGAGGGTTCACACCCCTCCACTTT. This sequence encodes CASSVFGMGGFTPLHF.

V usage is TRBV4-2 and J usage is TRBJ1-2; possible D gene TRBD1, 5 bases. Trimming shortened V by 5 bases and J by 8 bases, and 12 bases separated the two germline ends. The CDR3 is 12 amino acids. CDR1 is LGHNA and CDR2 is YNFKEQ in the germline V gene. CDR3 DNA: TGTGCCAGCAGCAAAGGGGAGGTAGGCTACACCTTC. Protein product: CASSKGEVGYTF.

The J gene is TRBJ2-7, the V gene TRBV6-2 or TRBV6-3; 9 nucleotides match TRBD1. Germline assignment: CDR1 MNHEY and CDR2 SVGEGT. With 2 bases clipped from V and 2 bases from J, the junction kept 1 base outside the gene matches. The CDR3 runs to 14 residues. CDR3: CASSYNRGPYEQYV. In DNA form, the CDR3 reads TGTGCCAGCAGTTACAACAGGGGGCCCTACGAGCAGTACGTC.

This sequence joins TRBV27 and TRBJ2-3, with 8 nucleotides matching TRBD1. CDR3 length equals 18 residues. Germline V CDR1 and CDR2: MNHEY, SMNVEV (reference sequence). The V and J ends lost 6 bases and 2 bases, in that order; junction bases with no gene match: 16. As DNA, the CDR3 is TGTGCCAGCAGAAGAACCCTTGGGACAGGAGGCCTCACAGATACGCAGTATTTT. It codes for CASRRTLGTGGLTDTQYF.

This rearrangement joins TRBV6-5 to TRBJ2-2; 8 positions match TRBD2. This CDR3 has 15 residues. Unmatched junction bases numbered 3, after V lost 6 bases and J lost 0 bases. Germline lookup yields CDR1 MNHEY and CDR2 SVGAGI. The CDR3 loop is CASRPSGSNTGELFF. The CDR3 nucleotides are TGTGCCAGCAGGCCTAGCGGGTCGAACACCGGGGAGCTGTTTTTT.

The chain recombines TRBV18 with TRBJ2-7; D gene unclear. Trimming stripped 3 bases from V and 0 bases from J, with 9 bases between. The CDR3 contains 14 residues. From germline, CDR1 is KGHSH and CDR2 LQKENI. The CDR3 DNA follows: TGTGCCAGCTCACCCTCAATGAGCTCCTACGAGCAGTACGTC. Translated, it gives CASSPSMSSYEQYV.

The chain employs TRBV7-9 and TRBJ1-1, with 10 positions matching TRBD1. The CDR3 is 19 amino acids. Germline-derived CDR1 and CDR2 are SEHNR and FQNEAQ (reference sequence). The junction had 16 bases not matched to a gene; V was cut back by 5 bases and J by 1 base. CDR3 sequence: CASSLGQGTFLGQNTEAFF. The CDR3 nucleotides are TGTGCCAGCAGCCTGGGACAGGGGACGTTCCTGGGACAGAACACTGAAGCTTTCTTT.

This chain uses TRBV7-9 with TRBJ2-2; no reliable D call. The V gene lost 8 bases and the J gene lost 2 bases, with 12 bases spanning the gap. This CDR3 is built from 14 residues. Germline values: CDR1 SEHNR, CDR2 FQNEAQ (reference sequence). CDR3 residues: CASARQENTGELFF. CDR3 in DNA: TGTGCCAGCGCGCGCCAAGAAAACACCGGGGAGCTGTTTTTT.

The gene calls are TRBV11-3 and TRBJ2-3; 16 bases match TRBD2. CDR3 length: 16 amino acids. V dropped 5 bases and J dropped 4; count of bases not matched to a gene: 3. Germline V gene lookup returns CDR1 SGHNT and CDR2 YENEEA. CDR3 amino acids: CASSPGLAGGPDTQYF. CDR3 in DNA: TGTGCCAGCAGCCCGGGACTAGCGGGAGGGCCAGATACGCAGTATTTT.

This rearrangement joins TRBV27 to TRBJ2-3, with D tentatively TRBD1 (6 bases). CDR3 length: 15 residues. V lost 2 bases, J lost 2 bases, and 11 bases lay in between. Germline CDR1 is MNHEY and CDR2 is SMNVEV (reference sequence). CDR3 DNA: TGTGCCAGCAGTTTAAGGCAGGGGCTCACAGATACGCAGTATTTT. Encoded protein: CASSLRQGLTDTQYF.

The J gene is TRBJ1-5, the V gene TRBV5-1, with D uncertain. The V gene's germline CDR1 is SGHRS and CDR2 YFSETQ. V was trimmed by 0 bases and J by 7 bases, leaving 11 bases between them. CDR3 length: 14 amino acids. This CDR3 reads CASSLEEGHQPQHF. The CDR3 coding sequence is TGCGCCAGCAGCTTGGAGGAGGGTCACCAGCCCCAGCATTTT. Full variable domain (outside the CDR3, taken from reference TRBV5-1 and TRBJ1-5): KAGVTQTPRYLIKTRGQQVTLSCSPISGHRSVSWYQQTPGQGLQFLFEYFSETQRNKGNFPGRFSGRQFSNSRSEMNVSTLELGDSALYLCASSLEEGHQPQHFGDGTRLSIL.

The count of this clone is one. The rearrangement joins TRBV6-2 or TRBV6-3 to TRBJ2-1, with D perhaps TRBD2 (7 bases). Trimming removed 2 bases at V and 4 bases at J, with 15 bases between. CDR3 length equals 16 residues. CDR1 and CDR2 from the germline V gene are MNHEY and SVGEGT. The CDR3 nucleotides read TGTGCCAGCAGTTACGAAAGGGGGGGGCCGTACAATGAGCAGTTCTTC. It is translated as CASSYERGGPYNEQFF.

This rearrangement joins TRBV11-2 to TRBJ1-4; 7 bases line up with TRBD1. CDR3 length: 15 amino acids. The V segment lost 5 bases and the J segment 2 bases; nucleotides outside the gene matches: 5. CDR1 is SGHAT, CDR2 FQNNGV, per germline. The CDR3 loop is CASSPQGVTNEKLFF. The CDR3 DNA is TGTGCCAGCAGCCCGCAGGGGGTTACTAATGAAAAACTGTTTTTT. Together with reference TRBV11-2 and TRBJ1-4, the CDR3 gives the full variable domain: EAGVAQSPRYKIIEKRQSVAFWCNPISGHATLYWYQQILGQGPKLLIQFQNNGVVDDSQLPKDRFSAERLKGVDSTLKIQPAKLEDSAVYLCASSPQGVTNEKLFFGSGTQLSVL.

Note on this clone: At one end the junction does not follow the germline gene, possibly because of a read error. The chain combines TRBV12-3 or TRBV12-4 with TRBJ2-5, with D perhaps TRBD1 (6 bases). CDR3 length: 12 residues. In DNA form, the CDR3 reads TGTGCCAGCAGTTTAGATCCCAGCAACAGGGACTTC. It specifies CASSLDPSNRDF.

This chain uses TRBV5-4 with TRBJ2-6; 12 bases align to TRBD1. The CDR3 totals 17 residues. V gave up 4 bases and J gave up 3 bases; unmatched junction bases: 5. CDR1 and CDR2 (germline): SGHNT, YYREEE (reference sequence). The CDR3, as DNA: TGTGCCAGCAGCCCCGGGGACAGGGGGCATGGGGCCAACGTCCTGACTTTC. Encoded protein: CASSPGDRGHGANVLTF.

The chain recombines TRBV6-2 or TRBV6-3 with TRBJ2-2; D possibly corresponds to TRBD2 (5 bases). Per germline, CDR1 MNHEY and CDR2 SVGEGT. The ends were cut back, 2 bases at V and 7 bases at J, with 11 bases in the middle. This CDR3 has 14 amino acids. The CDR3 loop reads CASSYVLDGGELFF. The CDR3 DNA follows: TGTGCCAGCAGTTACGTACTAGACGGCGGGGAGCTGTTTTTT.

This clone was seen a few times. This sequence joins TRBV19 and TRBJ1-1; TRBD1 agrees at 7 bases. Germline V gives CDR1 LNHDA, CDR2 SQIVND (reference sequence). The ends lost 0 bases at V and 0 bases at J; junction bases unmatched: 4. The CDR3 length is 16 residues. The CDR3 loop reads CASSIEGQRMNTEAFF. DNA for the CDR3: TGTGCCAGTAGTATAGAGGGACAGAGGATGAACACTGAAGCTTTCTTT. The full variable domain, in which reference TRBV19 and TRBJ1-1 provide the parts outside the CDR3, is DGGITQSPKYLFRKEGQNVTLSCEQNLNHDAMYWYRQDPGQGLRLIYYSQIVNDFQKGDIAEGYSVSREKKESFPLTVTSAQKNPTAFYLCASSIEGQRMNTEAFFGQGTRLTVV.

The chain has TRBV6-2 or TRBV6-3 and TRBJ2-7; 9 nucleotides line up with TRBD2. CDR1 MNHEY and CDR2 SVGEGT come from the germline V gene. Losses at the gene ends were 4 bases for V and 9 bases for J; bases not matched to a gene: 16. The CDR3 is 16 residues long. This CDR3 is CASSSRLAVGYQGQYV. CDR3 sequence (DNA): TGTGCCAGCAGTTCCCGACTAGCGGTGGGCTATCAGGGGCAGTACGTC.

The V call is TRBV11-2, the J call TRBJ2-3; D not certain. The length of the CDR3 is 13 residues. V gave up 2 bases and J gave up 6 bases, with 9 bases separating them. The germline V gene encodes CDR1 SGHAT and CDR2 FQNNGV. The CDR3 sequence: CASSLLVPDTQYF. CDR3 sequence (DNA): TGTGCCAGCAGCTTACTTGTCCCGGATACGCAGTATTTT.

V gene TRBV5-8 combines with J gene TRBJ2-1; the match to TRBD2 covers 7 bases. V shed 2 bases and J 6 bases; nucleotides not matched to a gene: 8. The CDR3 length is 15 residues. Germline V gene lookup returns CDR1 SGHTS and CDR2 YDEGEE. CDR3 residues: CASSFREGRINEQFF. CDR3 nucleotides: TGTGCCAGCAGCTTTAGGGAGGGGAGGATCAATGAGCAGTTCTTC.

The chain recombines TRBV10-3 with TRBJ2-1; D possibly corresponds to TRBD2 (5 bases). Germline-derived CDR1 and CDR2 are ENHRY and SYGVKD. CDR3 length: 15 amino acids. The V gene lost 2 bases and the J gene lost 2 bases, with 10 bases spanning the gap. CDR3 region: CAISETTMAYNEQFF. In nucleotides, the CDR3 is TGTGCCATCAGTGAGACGACTATGGCCTACAATGAGCAGTTCTTC.

V gene TRBV6-6 combines with J gene TRBJ1-5; maybe TRBD1 (5 bases). CDR1 and CDR2 (germline): MNHNY, SVGAGI (reference sequence). The V gene lost 0 bases and the J gene lost 2 bases, with 8 bases spanning the gap. CDR3 length: 15 residues. The CDR3 here is CASSYSGPGNQPQHF. The CDR3 DNA reads TGTGCCAGCAGTTACTCGGGGCCGGGCAATCAGCCCCAGCATTTT.

The V call is TRBV5-1, the J call TRBJ1-2; a possible D gene is TRBD1 (6 bases). With 1 base removed from V and 10 bases from J, the gap between germline ends came to 20 bases. Germline lookup yields CDR1 SGHRS and CDR2 YFSETQ. This CDR3 spans 15 amino acids. CDR3 nucleotide sequence: TGCGCCAGCAGCTTGTTGGACAGTAGGGGTAGTGACTACACCTTC. This gives the protein CASSLLDSRGSDYTF.

This clone has more than one count but fewer than ten. The V call is TRBV19, the J call TRBJ2-3, with D unclear. Trimming stripped 2 bases from V and 0 bases from J, with 18 bases between. Germline V lookup: CDR1 LNHDA, CDR2 SQIVND (reference sequence). This CDR3 region has 18 residues. CDR3 in amino acids: CASSIQTDTSSSTDTQYF. As DNA, the CDR3 is TGTGCCAGTAGTATACAAACCGACACCTCTTCTAGCACAGATACGCAGTATTTT.

V is TRBV7-8 and J is TRBJ1-2; 9 bases line up with TRBD1. Losses at the gene ends were 4 bases for V and 4 bases for J; bases not matched to a gene: 1. CDR3 size: 13 residues. Germline V lookup: CDR1 SGHVS, CDR2 FQNEAQ. CDR3 region: CASSSDRGYGYTF. The CDR3 DNA is TGTGCCAGCAGCTCGGACAGGGGCTATGGCTACACCTTC.